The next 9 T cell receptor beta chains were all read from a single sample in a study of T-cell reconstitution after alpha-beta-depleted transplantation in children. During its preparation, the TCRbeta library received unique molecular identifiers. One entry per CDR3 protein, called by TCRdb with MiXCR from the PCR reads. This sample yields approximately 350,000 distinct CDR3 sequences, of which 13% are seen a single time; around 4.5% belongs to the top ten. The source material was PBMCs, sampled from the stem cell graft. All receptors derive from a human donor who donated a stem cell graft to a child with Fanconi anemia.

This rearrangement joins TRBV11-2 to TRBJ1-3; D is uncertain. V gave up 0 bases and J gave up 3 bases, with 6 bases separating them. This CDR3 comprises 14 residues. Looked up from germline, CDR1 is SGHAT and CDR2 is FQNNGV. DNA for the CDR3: TGTGCCAGCAGCTTAGAGTTTGGTGGAAACACCATATATTTT. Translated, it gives CASSLEFGGNTIYF. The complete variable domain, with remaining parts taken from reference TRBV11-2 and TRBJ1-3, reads EAGVAQSPRYKIIEKRQSVAFWCNPISGHATLYWYQQILGQGPKLLIQFQNNGVVDDSQLPKDRFSAERLKGVDSTLKIQPAKLEDSAVYLCASSLEFGGNTIYFGEGSWLTVV.

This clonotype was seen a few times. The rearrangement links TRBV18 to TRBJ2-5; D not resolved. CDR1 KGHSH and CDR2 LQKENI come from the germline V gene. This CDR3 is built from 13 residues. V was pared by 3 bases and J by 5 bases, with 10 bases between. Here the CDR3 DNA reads TGTGCCAGCTCACCCGGTTTGACGGAGACCCAGTACTTC. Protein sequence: CASSPGLTETQYF.

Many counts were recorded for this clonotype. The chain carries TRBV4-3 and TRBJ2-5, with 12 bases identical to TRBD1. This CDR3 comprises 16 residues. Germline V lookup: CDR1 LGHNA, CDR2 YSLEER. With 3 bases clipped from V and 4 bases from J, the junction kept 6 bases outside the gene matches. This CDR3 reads CASSHGDRGPSETQYF. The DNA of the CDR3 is TGCGCCAGCAGCCACGGGGACAGGGGGCCGTCAGAGACCCAGTACTTC.

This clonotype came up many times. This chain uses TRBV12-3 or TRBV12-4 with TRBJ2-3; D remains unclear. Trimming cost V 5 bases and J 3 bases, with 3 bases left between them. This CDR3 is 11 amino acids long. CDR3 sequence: CASSRTDTQYF. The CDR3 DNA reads TGTGCCAGCAGTAGGACAGATACGCAGTATTTT.

CDR3 DNA: TGCGCCAGCAGCTTGCGTCCTTCGAACACTGAAGCTTTCTTT. Its protein is CASSLRPSNTEAFF. The gene calls are TRBV5-1 and TRBJ1-1; no clear D. Germline-derived CDR1 and CDR2 are SGHRS and YFSETQ. V was cut by 1 base and J by 1 base, with 8 bases left in between. This CDR3 is built from 14 residues.

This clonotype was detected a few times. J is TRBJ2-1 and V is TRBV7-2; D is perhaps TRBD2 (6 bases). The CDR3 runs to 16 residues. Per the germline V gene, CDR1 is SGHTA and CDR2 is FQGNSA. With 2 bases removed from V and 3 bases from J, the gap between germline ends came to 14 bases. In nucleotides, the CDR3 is TGTGCCAGCAGCTTACTTGACGGACTAAGCTACAATGAGCAGTTCTTC. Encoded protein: CASSLLDGLSYNEQFF.

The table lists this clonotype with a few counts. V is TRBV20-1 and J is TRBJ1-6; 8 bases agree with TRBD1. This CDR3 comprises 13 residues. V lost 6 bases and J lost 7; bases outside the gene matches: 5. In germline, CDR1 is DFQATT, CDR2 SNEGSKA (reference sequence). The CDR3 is CSAPDRGNSPLHF. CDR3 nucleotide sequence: TGCAGTGCCCCCGACAGGGGCAATTCACCCCTCCACTTT.

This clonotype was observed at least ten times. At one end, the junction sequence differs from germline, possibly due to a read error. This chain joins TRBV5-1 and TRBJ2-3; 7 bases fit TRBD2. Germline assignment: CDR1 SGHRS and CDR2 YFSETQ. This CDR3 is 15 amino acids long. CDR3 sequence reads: CASSLERGGTDTQYF. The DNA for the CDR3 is TGTGCCAGCAGCCTCGAGCGGGGAGGCACAGATACGCAGTATTTT.

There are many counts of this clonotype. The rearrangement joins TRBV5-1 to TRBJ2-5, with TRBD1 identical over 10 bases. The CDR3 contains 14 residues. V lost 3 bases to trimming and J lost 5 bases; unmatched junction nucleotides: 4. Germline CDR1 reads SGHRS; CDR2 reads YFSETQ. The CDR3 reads CASSYDRGHETQYF. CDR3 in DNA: TGCGCCAGCAGCTACGACAGGGGGCATGAGACCCAGTACTTC.